This T cell receptor beta chain came from a study of shared clonotypes between healthy human individuals. Whole-study findings and limits: Naive subsets, compared against memory subsets, generally had larger estimated richness values.

Sequenced by immunoSEQ multiplex PCR; TCRdb stores in-frame clones only, minus some. This table has about 2.3 million clones, more than 85% appearing once. Concerning this clone itself: Its antigen is unknown. At the DNA level, this CDR3 is encoded by other sequences in the same sample as well.

V dropped 1 base and J dropped 2 bases, with 11 bases sitting between them. This CDR3 comprises 16 residues. Germline CDR1 reads LNHNV; CDR2 reads YYDKDF (reference sequence). The chain is built from TRBV15 and TRBJ2-2; tentatively, D is TRBD2 (7 bases). Sequencing used naive CD4+ T cells from PBMCs. Subset here: CD45RA+ positively selected. This receptor was obtained from a man between 18 and 29 years old in good health. Some clones in this sample may be carry-over from other donors' samples. CDR3 sequence reads: CATSRVGGANTGELFF. CDR3 DNA: TGTGCCACCAGCAGAGTTGGGGGGGCAAACACCGGGGAGCTGTTTTTT. The whole variable domain, remainder taken from reference TRBV15 and TRBJ2-2, is DAMVIQNPRYQVTQFGKPVTLSCSQTLNHNVMYWYQQKSSQAPKLLFHYYDKDFNNEADTPDNFQSRRPNTSFCFLDIRSPGLGDTAMYLCATSRVGGANTGELFFGEGSRLTVL.